This TCR beta chain stems from a study of blood T cell repertoires in COVID-19. The repertoire was sequenced with immunoSEQ multiplex PCR; TCRdb's copy has only in-frame clones and lacks some. Of some 460,000 clones listed, roughly 87% are singletons. Germline lookup yields CDR1 LNHDA and CDR2 SQIVND (reference sequence). V was clipped by 6 bases and J by 3 bases; unmatched bases: 9. The CDR3 has 15 residues. Participants, 18 to 89 years old, spanned fewer than 30 US areas. Sample: PBMCs or T cells enriched from blood (not recorded which). This sequence joins TRBV19 and TRBJ2-5, with TRBD1 identical over 8 bases. This clonotype was obtained from a woman between 18 and 30 years old who had recovered from COVID-19. DNA for the CDR3: TGTGCCAGTAGGGGGACAGGAGTCTTCAAAGAGACCCAGTACTTC. Its translation is CASRGTGVFKETQYF.